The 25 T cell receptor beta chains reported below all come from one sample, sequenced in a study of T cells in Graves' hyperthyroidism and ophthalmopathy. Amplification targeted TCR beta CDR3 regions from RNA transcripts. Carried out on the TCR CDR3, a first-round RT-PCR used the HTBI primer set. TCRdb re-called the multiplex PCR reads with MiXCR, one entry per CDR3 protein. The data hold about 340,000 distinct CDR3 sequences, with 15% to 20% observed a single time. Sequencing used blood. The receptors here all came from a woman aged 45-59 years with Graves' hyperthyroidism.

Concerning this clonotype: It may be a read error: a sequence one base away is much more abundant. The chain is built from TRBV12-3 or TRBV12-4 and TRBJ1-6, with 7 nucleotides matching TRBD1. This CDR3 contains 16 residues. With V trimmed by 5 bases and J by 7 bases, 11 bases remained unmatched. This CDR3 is CASSGDGQAINSPLHF. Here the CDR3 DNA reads TGTGCCAGCAGTGGGGACGGACAGGCGATCAATTCACCCCTCCACTTT.

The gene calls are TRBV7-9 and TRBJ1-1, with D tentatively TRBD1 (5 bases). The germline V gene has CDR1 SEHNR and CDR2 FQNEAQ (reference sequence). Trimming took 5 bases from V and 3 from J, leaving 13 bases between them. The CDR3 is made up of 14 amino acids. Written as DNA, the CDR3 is TGTGCCAGCAGCGTGAGTGGGGGGTACACTGAAGCTTTCTTT. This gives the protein CASSVSGGYTEAFF.

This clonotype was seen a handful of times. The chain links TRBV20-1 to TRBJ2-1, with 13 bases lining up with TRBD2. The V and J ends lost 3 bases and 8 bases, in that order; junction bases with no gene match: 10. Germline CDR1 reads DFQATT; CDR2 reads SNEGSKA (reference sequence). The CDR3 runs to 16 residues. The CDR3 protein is CSASLTTTSGGDEQFF. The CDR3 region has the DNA TGCAGTGCTAGCCTAACAACAACTAGCGGGGGGGATGAGCAGTTCTTC.

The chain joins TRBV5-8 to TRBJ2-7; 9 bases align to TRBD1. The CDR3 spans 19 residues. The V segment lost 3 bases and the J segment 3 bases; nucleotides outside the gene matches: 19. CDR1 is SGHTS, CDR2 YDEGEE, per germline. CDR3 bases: TGTGCCAGCAGCTGGGGGGGGACAGGGTTAAACCCACCCTACTACGAGCAGTACGTC. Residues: CASSWGGTGLNPPYYEQYV.

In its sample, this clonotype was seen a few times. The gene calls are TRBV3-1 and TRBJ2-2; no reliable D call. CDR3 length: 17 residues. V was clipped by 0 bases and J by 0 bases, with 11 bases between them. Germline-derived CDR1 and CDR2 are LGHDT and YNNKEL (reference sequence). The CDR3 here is CASSQEGWTTNTGELFF. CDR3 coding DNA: TGTGCCAGCAGCCAAGAAGGGTGGACCACGAACACCGGGGAGCTGTTTTTT.

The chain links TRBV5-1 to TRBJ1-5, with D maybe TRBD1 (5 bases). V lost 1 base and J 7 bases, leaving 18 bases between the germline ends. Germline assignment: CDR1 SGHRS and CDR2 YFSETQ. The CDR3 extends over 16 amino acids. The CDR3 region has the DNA TGCGCCAGCAGCTTGAATCCCGGGGCGAGGGGACAGCCCCAGCATTTT. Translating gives CASSLNPGARGQPQHF. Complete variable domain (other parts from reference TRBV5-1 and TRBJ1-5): KAGVTQTPRYLIKTRGQQVTLSCSPISGHRSVSWYQQTPGQGLQFLFEYFSETQRNKGNFPGRFSGRQFSNSRSEMNVSTLELGDSALYLCASSLNPGARGQPQHFGDGTRLSIL.

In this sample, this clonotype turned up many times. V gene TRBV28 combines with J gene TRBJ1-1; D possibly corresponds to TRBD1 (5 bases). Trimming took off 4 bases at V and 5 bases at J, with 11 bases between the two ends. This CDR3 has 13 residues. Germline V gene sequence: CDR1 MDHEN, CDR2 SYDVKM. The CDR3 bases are TGTGCCAGCAGTTGGCCCCGGGGGACTGAAGCTTTCTTT. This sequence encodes CASSWPRGTEAFF. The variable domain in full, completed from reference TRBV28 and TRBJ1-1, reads DVKVTQSSRYLVKRTGEKVFLECVQDMDHENMFWYRQDPGLGLRLIYFSYDVKMKEKGDIPEGYSVSREKKERFSLILESASTNQTSMYLCASSWPRGTEAFFGQGTRLTVV.

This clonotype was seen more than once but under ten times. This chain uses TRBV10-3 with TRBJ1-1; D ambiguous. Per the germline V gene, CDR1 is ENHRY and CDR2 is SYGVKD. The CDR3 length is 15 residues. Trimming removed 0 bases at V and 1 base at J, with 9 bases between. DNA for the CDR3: TGTGCCATCAGTGAGTCCGGCGGAGCGAACACTGAAGCTTTCTTT. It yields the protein CAISESGGANTEAFF.

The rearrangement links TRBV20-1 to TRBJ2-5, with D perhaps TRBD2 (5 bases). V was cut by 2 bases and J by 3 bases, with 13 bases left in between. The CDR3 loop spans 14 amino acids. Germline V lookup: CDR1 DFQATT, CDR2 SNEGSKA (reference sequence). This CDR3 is CSARKGSAKETQYF. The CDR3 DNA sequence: TGCAGTGCTAGAAAGGGTAGCGCTAAAGAGACCCAGTACTTC.

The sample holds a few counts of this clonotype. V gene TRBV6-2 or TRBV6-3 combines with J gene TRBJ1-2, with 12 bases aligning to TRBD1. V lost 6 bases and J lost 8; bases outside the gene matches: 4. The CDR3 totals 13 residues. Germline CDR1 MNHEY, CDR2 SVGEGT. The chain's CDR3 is CASRGTGGQGYTF. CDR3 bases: TGTGCCAGCAGGGGGACAGGGGGCCAAGGCTACACCTTC.

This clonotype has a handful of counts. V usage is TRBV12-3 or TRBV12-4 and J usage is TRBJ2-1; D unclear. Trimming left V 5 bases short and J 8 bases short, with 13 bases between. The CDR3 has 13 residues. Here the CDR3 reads CASSPPGLDEQFF. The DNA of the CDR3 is TGTGCCAGCAGTCCCCCTGGTTTGGATGAGCAGTTCTTC.

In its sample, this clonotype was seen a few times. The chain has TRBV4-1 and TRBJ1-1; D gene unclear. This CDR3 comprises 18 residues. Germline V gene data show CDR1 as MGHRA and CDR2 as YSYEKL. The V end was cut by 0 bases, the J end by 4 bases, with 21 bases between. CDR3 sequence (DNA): TGCGCCAGCAGCCAAGATTCCCCAGAGGCGGACCCCAGCACTGAAGCTTTCTTT. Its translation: CASSQDSPEADPSTEAFF.

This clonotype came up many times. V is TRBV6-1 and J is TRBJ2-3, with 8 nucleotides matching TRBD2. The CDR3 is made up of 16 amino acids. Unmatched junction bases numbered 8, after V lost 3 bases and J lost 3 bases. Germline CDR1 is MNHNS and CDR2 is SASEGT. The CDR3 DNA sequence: TGTGCCAGCAGTGATGTGGGACTAGGCACTACAGATACGCAGTATTTT. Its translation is CASSDVGLGTTDTQYF.

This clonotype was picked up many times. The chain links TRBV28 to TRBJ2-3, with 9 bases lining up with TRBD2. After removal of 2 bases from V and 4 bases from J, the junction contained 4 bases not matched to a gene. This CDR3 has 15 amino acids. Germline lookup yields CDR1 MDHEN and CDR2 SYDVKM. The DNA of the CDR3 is TGTGCCAGCAGTTTACAAGCGGGAGGATCAGATACGCAGTATTTT. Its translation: CASSLQAGGSDTQYF.

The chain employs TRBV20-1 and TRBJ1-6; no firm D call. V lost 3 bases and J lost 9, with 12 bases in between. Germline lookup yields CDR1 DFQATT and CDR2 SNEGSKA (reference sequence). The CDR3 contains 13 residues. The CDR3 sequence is CSARGDQFSPLHF. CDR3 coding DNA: TGCAGTGCTAGGGGTGACCAGTTTTCACCCCTCCACTTT.

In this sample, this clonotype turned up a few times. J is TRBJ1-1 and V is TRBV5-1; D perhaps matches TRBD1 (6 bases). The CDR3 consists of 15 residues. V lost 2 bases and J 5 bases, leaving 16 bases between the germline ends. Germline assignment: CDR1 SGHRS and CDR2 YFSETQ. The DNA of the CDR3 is TGCGCCAGCAGCTTATTGCCAGGGGAGGGGACTGAAGCTTTCTTT. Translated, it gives CASSLLPGEGTEAFF.

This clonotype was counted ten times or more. CDR3 nucleotides: TGCGCCATCAATGACAGGGGCGGTTTGGAGACCCAGTACTTC. As protein: CAINDRGGLETQYF. The chain joins TRBV5-1 to TRBJ2-5, with 8 bases lining up with TRBD1. The germline CDR1 and CDR2 sequences are SGHRS and YFSETQ. Losses at the gene ends were 9 bases for V and 5 bases for J; bases not matched to a gene: 12. The CDR3 is made up of 14 amino acids.

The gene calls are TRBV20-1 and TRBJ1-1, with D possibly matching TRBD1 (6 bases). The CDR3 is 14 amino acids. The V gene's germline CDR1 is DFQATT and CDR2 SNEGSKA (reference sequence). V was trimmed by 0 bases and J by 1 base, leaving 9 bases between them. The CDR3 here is CSAREDSQNTEAFF. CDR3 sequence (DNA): TGCAGTGCTAGAGAGGACAGCCAGAACACTGAAGCTTTCTTT.

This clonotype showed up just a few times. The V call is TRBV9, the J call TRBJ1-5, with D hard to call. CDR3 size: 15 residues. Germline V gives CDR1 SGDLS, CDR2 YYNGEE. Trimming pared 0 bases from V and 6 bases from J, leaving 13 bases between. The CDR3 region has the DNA TGTGCCAGCAGCGTAGCTGCGGGTTATGGTCAGCCCCAGCATTTT. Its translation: CASSVAAGYGQPQHF.

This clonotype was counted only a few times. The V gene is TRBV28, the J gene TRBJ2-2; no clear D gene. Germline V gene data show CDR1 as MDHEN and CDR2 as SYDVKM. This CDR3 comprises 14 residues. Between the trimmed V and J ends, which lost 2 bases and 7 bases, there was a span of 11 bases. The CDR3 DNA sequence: TGTGCCAGCAGTTTACGGTCGGCCGGCGGGGAGCTGTTTTTT. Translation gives CASSLRSAGGELFF.

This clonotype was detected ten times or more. As DNA, the CDR3 is TGTGCCTGGAGTACCAGGGATGGAAACACCATATATTTT. Protein: CAWSTRDGNTIYF. J is TRBJ1-3 and V is TRBV30, with D maybe TRBD1 (5 bases). CDR3 length: 13 amino acids. V lost 2 bases to trimming and J lost 3 bases, with 8 bases between them. Germline CDR1 reads GTSNPN; CDR2 reads SVGIG (reference sequence).

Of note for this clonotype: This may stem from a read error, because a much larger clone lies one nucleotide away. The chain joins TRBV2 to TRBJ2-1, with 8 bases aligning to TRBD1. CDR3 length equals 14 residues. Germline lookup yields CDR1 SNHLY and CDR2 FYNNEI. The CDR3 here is CTSSQGASNDEQFF. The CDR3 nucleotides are TGTACCAGCAGCCAGGGGGCATCGAACGATGAGCAGTTCTTC.

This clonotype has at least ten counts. The CDR3 sequence: CASSTGPKQPQHF. The CDR3 coding sequence is TGTGCCAGCAGTACCGGGCCAAAGCAGCCCCAGCATTTT. The chain carries TRBV11-2 and TRBJ1-5; D unresolved. Trimming removed 6 bases at V and 7 bases at J, with 13 bases between. The germline gives CDR1 SGHAT, CDR2 FQNNGV. The CDR3 has 13 amino acids. The full variable domain, in which reference TRBV11-2 and TRBJ1-5 provide the parts outside the CDR3, is EAGVAQSPRYKIIEKRQSVAFWCNPISGHATLYWYQQILGQGPKLLIQFQNNGVVDDSQLPKDRFSAERLKGVDSTLKIQPAKLEDSAVYLCASSTGPKQPQHFGDGTRLSIL.

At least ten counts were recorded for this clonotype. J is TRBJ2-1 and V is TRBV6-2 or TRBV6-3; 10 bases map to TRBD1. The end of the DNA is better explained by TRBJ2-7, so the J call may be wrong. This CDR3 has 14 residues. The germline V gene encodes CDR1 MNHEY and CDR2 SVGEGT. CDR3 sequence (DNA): TGTGCCAGCAGTTACGACAGGGGGCTGAATGAGCAGTACTTC. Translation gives CASSYDRGLNEQYF.

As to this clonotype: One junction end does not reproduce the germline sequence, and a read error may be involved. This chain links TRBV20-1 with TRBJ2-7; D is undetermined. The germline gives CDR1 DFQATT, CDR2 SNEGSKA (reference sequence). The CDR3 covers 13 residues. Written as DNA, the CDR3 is TGCGGTGCTAGAGGTGGCAGCTACTACGAGCAGTACTTC. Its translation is CGARGGSYYEQYF.